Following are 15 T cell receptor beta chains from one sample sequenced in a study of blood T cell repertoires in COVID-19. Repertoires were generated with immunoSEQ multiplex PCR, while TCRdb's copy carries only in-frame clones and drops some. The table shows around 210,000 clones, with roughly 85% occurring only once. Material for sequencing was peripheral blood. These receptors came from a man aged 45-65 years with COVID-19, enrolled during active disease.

The DNA of the CDR3 is TGTGCCAGCAGTTACTCCCAAAGACTGGGGGGGACCTACGAGCAGTACTTC. Amino acids: CASSYSQRLGGTYEQYF. The rearrangement links TRBV6-2 or TRBV6-3 to TRBJ2-7; 7 bases align to TRBD2. Germline V gives CDR1 MNHEY, CDR2 SVGEGT. V was clipped by 0 bases and J by 2 bases; unmatched bases: 10. This CDR3 has 17 amino acids.

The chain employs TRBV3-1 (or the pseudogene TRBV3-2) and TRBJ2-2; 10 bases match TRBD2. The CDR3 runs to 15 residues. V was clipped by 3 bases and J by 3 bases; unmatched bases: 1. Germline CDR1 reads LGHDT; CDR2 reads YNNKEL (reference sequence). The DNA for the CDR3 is TGTGCCAGCAGCCAGGGGACTAGCGACACCGGGGAGCTGTTTTTT. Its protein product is CASSQGTSDTGELFF.

CDR3 protein: CASSSRLGQGPSTDTQYF. CDR3 nucleotides: TGTGCCAGTAGTAGCCGTTTGGGACAGGGGCCTAGCACAGATACGCAGTATTTT. The V gene is TRBV19, the J gene TRBJ2-3; 10 positions agree with TRBD1. This CDR3 is built from 18 residues. V dropped 4 bases and J dropped 0; count of bases not matched to a gene: 10. Germline lookup yields CDR1 LNHDA and CDR2 SQIVND (reference sequence).

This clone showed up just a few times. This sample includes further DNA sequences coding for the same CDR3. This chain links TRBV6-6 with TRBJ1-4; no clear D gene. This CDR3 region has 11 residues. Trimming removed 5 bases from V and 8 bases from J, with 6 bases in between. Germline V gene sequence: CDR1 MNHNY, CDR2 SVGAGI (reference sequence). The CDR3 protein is CASSRQEKLFF. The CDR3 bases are TGTGCCAGCAGTCGCCAGGAAAAACTGTTTTTT.

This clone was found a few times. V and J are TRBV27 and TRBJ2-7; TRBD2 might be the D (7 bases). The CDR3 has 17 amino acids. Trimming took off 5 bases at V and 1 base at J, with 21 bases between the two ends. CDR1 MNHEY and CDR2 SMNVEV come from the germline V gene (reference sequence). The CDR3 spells CASSPYRGGGTSYEQYF. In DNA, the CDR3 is TGTGCCAGCAGTCCCTATCGTGGCGGGGGCACGTCCTACGAGCAGTACTTC.

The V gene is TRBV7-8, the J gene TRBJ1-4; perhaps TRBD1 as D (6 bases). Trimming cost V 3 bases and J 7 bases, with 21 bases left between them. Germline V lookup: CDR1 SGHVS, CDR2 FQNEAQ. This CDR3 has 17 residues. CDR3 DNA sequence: TGTGCCAGCAGCTTCACCTCGGGGGGGCTCATGGGTGAAAAACTGTTTTTT. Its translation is CASSFTSGGLMGEKLFF.

The CDR3 DNA reads as TGTGCCTGGAGTGACACCAGGAATCAGCCCCAGCATTTT. It encodes CAWSDTRNQPQHF. V usage is TRBV30 and J usage is TRBJ1-5; D is unresolved. The CDR3 covers 13 residues. Trimming removed 1 base from V and 4 bases from J, with 8 bases in between. CDR1 and CDR2 from the germline V gene are GTSNPN and SVGIG (reference sequence).

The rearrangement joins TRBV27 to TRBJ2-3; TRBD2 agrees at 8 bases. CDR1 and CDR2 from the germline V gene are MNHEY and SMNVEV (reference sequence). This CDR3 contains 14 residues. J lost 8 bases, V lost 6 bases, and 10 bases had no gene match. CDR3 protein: CASRGAGGGGTQYF. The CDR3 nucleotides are TGTGCCAGCAGAGGGGCGGGGGGCGGTGGTACGCAGTATTTT.

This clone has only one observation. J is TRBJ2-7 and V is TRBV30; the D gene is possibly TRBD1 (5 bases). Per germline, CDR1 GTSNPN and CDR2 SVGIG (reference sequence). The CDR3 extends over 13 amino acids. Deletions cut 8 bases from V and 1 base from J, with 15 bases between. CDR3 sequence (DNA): TGTGCCCGCTCTATTCAGGGATCCTACGAGCAGTACTTC. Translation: CARSIQGSYEQYF.

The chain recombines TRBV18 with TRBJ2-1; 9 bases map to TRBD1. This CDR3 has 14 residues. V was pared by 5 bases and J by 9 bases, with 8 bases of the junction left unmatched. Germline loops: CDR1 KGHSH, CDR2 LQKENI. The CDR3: CASSTRDRVSEQFF. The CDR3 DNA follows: TGTGCCAGCTCAACCCGGGACAGGGTTAGTGAGCAGTTCTTC.

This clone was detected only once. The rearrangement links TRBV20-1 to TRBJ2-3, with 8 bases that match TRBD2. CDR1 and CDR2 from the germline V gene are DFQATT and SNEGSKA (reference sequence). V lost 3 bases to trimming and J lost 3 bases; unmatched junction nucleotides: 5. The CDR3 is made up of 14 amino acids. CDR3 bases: TGCAGTGCTAGTAAACGGGGGGGGACAGATACGCAGTATTTT. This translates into CSASKRGGTDTQYF.

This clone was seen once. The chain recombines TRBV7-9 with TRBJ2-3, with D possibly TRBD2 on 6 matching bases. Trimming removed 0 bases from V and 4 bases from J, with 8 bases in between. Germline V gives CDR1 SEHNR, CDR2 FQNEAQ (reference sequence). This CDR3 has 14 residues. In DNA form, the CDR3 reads TGTGCCAGCAGCTTAGCTAGCGGTTCAGATACGCAGTATTTT. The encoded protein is CASSLASGSDTQYF.

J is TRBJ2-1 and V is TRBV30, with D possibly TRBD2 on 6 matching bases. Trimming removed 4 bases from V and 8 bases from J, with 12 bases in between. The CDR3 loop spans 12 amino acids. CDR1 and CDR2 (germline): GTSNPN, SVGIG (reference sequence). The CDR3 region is CAWILAGHEQFF. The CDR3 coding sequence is TGTGCCTGGATCCTGGCGGGGCATGAGCAGTTCTTC.

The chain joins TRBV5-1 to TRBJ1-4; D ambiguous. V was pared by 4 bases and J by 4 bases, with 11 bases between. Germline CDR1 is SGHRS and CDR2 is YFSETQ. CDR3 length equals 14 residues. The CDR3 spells CASSTRPDNEKLFF. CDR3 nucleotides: TGCGCCAGCAGCACGAGGCCGGATAATGAAAAACTGTTTTTT.

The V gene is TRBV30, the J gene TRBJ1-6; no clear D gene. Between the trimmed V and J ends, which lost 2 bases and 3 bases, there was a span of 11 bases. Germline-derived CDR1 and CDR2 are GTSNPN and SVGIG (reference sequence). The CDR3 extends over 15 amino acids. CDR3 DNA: TGTGCCTGGAGTAATTTGAACAACTATAATTCACCCCTCCACTTT. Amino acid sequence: CAWSNLNNYNSPLHF.